Listed here are 31 T cell receptor beta chains from one sample, sequenced in a study of cytomegalovirus exposure and HLA in healthy donors. PCR amplification relied on 60 Vbeta primers (plus 13 Jbeta primers). Only in-frame clones appear in the TCRdb table, and some are missing; sequencing was by immunoSEQ multiplex PCR. The sample holds about 150,000 clones, around 80% seen once. What was sequenced was PBMCs. The receptor set was obtained from a man aged 25 to 40 in good health and CMV-seropositive.

The V gene is TRBV6-5, the J gene TRBJ1-2; TRBD1 matches 7 bases. V shed 6 bases and J 4 bases; nucleotides not matched to a gene: 5. CDR1 and CDR2 (germline): MNHEY, SVGAGI. The CDR3 is made up of 13 amino acids. CDR3 sequence reads: CASSGTDFYGYTF. DNA for the CDR3: TGTGCCAGCAGCGGGACAGACTTCTATGGCTACACCTTC.

The chain uses TRBV6-1 and TRBJ1-1, with a possible D match to TRBD1 (6 bases). There are 14 residues in the CDR3. V lost 5 bases and J 0 bases, leaving 10 bases between the germline ends. Germline lookup yields CDR1 MNHNS and CDR2 SASEGT. The CDR3 loop is CASSFGTLNTEAFF. CDR3 coding DNA: TGTGCCAGCAGTTTCGGGACACTGAACACTGAAGCTTTCTTT.

This clone is medium-sized within its sample. The chain joins TRBV9 to TRBJ2-1, with 11 bases fitting TRBD1. V gave up 0 bases and J gave up 7 bases; unmatched junction bases: 6. Germline V gene lookup returns CDR1 SGDLS and CDR2 YYNGEE. There are 16 residues in the CDR3. CDR3 loop: CASSVEGQGVGNEQFF. For the CDR3, the DNA is TGTGCCAGCAGCGTAGAGGGACAGGGGGTCGGGAATGAGCAGTTCTTC.

The table lists this clone with a count of one. This chain links TRBV19 with TRBJ1-6, with D unclear. V was shortened by 3 bases and J by 9 bases, with 12 bases between the two germline ends. Germline assignment: CDR1 LNHDA and CDR2 SQIVND (reference sequence). CDR3 length equals 14 residues. CDR3 sequence (DNA): TGTGCCAGTAGTATGAACGGCCCGGGTTCACCCCTCCACTTT. Its protein is CASSMNGPGSPLHF.

This sequence joins TRBV5-1 and TRBJ2-3, with a possible D match to TRBD2 (5 bases). V dropped 7 bases and J dropped 1 base, with 13 bases sitting between them. The CDR3 spans 14 residues. Per the germline V gene, CDR1 is SGHRS and CDR2 is YFSETQ. CDR3: CASVSAGGTDTQYF. The CDR3 region has the DNA TGCGCCAGCGTTTCTGCGGGCGGCACAGATACGCAGTATTTT.

The chain joins TRBV6-5 to TRBJ1-6, with 9 positions matching TRBD1. The CDR3 is 15 residues long. The V gene's germline CDR1 is MNHEY and CDR2 SVGAGI. V trimming: 5 bases; J trimming: 8 bases; junction bases outside the gene matches: 7. The CDR3 is CASSPRQGGYSPLHF. As DNA, the CDR3 is TGTGCCAGCAGTCCTAGACAGGGGGGATATTCACCCCTCCACTTT.

This chain joins TRBV5-4 and TRBJ2-6; D perhaps matches TRBD1 (5 bases). CDR3 length: 13 amino acids. Germline CDR1 SGHNT, CDR2 YYREEE (reference sequence). Trimming removed 1 base at V and 9 bases at J, with 8 bases between. CDR3 bases: TGTGCCAGCAGCTTGCAGGGAATCAACGTCCTGACTTTC. Residues: CASSLQGINVLTF.

The CDR3 reads CASTWGDPGRDEAFF. The CDR3, as DNA: TGTGCCAGTACCTGGGGGGATCCGGGCCGGGACGAAGCTTTCTTT. This chain connects TRBV19 to TRBJ1-1; tentative D call: TRBD1 (5 bases). Germline values: CDR1 LNHDA, CDR2 SQIVND (reference sequence). With 7 bases removed from V and 8 bases from J, the gap between germline ends came to 23 bases. There are 15 residues in the CDR3.

The rearrangement joins TRBV28 to TRBJ2-5; D might be TRBD2 (5 bases). Per the germline V gene, CDR1 is MDHEN and CDR2 is SYDVKM. The CDR3 length is 14 residues. With 5 bases removed from V and 4 bases from J, the gap between germline ends came to 14 bases. CDR3 in DNA: TGTGCCAGCAGTGTTGGCCTAGCAGGAGAGACCCAGTACTTC. Residues: CASSVGLAGETQYF.

This rearrangement joins TRBV6-5 to TRBJ1-1; perhaps TRBD1 as D (6 bases). V was pared by 7 bases and J by 2 bases, with 14 bases between. The germline V gene has CDR1 MNHEY and CDR2 SVGAGI. CDR3 size: 14 residues. The CDR3 bases are TGTGCCAGCACCCCGTCCAGGGGAAACACTGAAGCTTTCTTT. Encoded protein: CASTPSRGNTEAFF.

The rearrangement joins TRBV7-2 to TRBJ2-5; 9 bases align to TRBD1. V shed 2 bases, J shed 1 base, and the junction held 11 bases outside the gene matches. Germline CDR1 SGHTA, CDR2 FQGNSA. This CDR3 is built from 18 residues. The CDR3 reads CASSLTSSGTGLQETQYF. For the CDR3, the DNA is TGTGCCAGCAGCTTAACCTCGTCGGGGACAGGGCTCCAAGAGACCCAGTACTTC.

This chain joins TRBV6-6 and TRBJ1-1; TRBD1 matches at 9 bases. Trimming cost V 8 bases and J 4 bases; bases outside gene matches: 5. The germline V gene has CDR1 MNHNY and CDR2 SVGAGI (reference sequence). CDR3 length equals 13 residues. CDR3 residues: CASGTGMGTEAFF. CDR3 in DNA: TGTGCCAGCGGGACAGGGATGGGCACTGAAGCTTTCTTT.

This clone was seen a handful of times. This chain uses TRBV25-1 with TRBJ2-5, with 8 bases fitting TRBD1. The germline V gene has CDR1 MGHDK and CDR2 SYGVNS. CDR3 length: 14 residues. V lost 3 bases, J lost 5 bases, and 5 bases stayed unmatched. CDR3 in amino acids: CASSDRGQGETQYF. CDR3 nucleotides: TGTGCCAGCAGTGACAGGGGGCAGGGGGAGACCCAGTACTTC.

The CDR3 reads CASSLISRGEKLFF. The DNA for the CDR3 is TGCGCCAGCAGCTTGATATCAAGAGGTGAAAAACTGTTTTTT. This sequence joins TRBV5-1 and TRBJ1-4; no clear D. The V gene lost 1 base and the J gene lost 7 bases, with 11 bases spanning the gap. The germline V gene encodes CDR1 SGHRS and CDR2 YFSETQ. The CDR3 loop spans 14 amino acids.

The chain carries TRBV4-3 and TRBJ2-2, with D hard to call. The CDR3 spans 14 residues. Germline V gene lookup returns CDR1 LGHNA and CDR2 YSLEER. The ends were cut back, 4 bases at V and 0 bases at J, with 6 bases in the middle. The CDR3: CASSLRANTGELFF. The DNA for the CDR3 is TGCGCCAGCAGCCTGCGAGCGAACACCGGGGAGCTGTTTTTT.

The chain has TRBV2 and TRBJ2-5; D unresolved. V dropped 6 bases and J dropped 2 bases, with 16 bases sitting between them. This CDR3 comprises 15 residues. Germline V lookup: CDR1 SNHLY, CDR2 FYNNEI. The CDR3 sequence is CASRRSTSLQETQYF. In DNA form, the CDR3 reads TGTGCCAGCAGGCGGTCCACCAGCTTACAAGAGACCCAGTACTTC. The full variable domain, in which reference TRBV2 and TRBJ2-5 provide the parts outside the CDR3, is EPEVTQTPSHQVTQMGQEVILRCVPISNHLYFYWYRQILGQKVEFLVSFYNNEISEKSEIFDDQFSVERPDGSNFTLKIRSTKLEDSAMYFCASRRSTSLQETQYFGPGTRLLVL.

The chain is built from TRBV14 and TRBJ2-7; 8 bases map to TRBD1. Trimming cost V 1 base and J 4 bases; bases outside gene matches: 3. The V gene's germline CDR1 is SGHDN and CDR2 FVKESK. The CDR3 loop spans 14 amino acids. The CDR3 loop is CASSQGQGAYEQYF. DNA for the CDR3: TGTGCCAGCAGCCAAGGCCAGGGGGCTTACGAGCAGTACTTC.

This clone has more than one count but fewer than ten. V is TRBV9 and J is TRBJ2-6, with a weak D call TRBD1 (5 bases). This CDR3 has 18 amino acids. The V end lost 0 bases, the J end lost 0 bases, and 13 bases lay between the germline ends. CDR1 and CDR2 from the germline V gene are SGDLS and YYNGEE. The CDR3 DNA reads as TGTGCCAGCAGCGTAGCTTCTGGGGCGGACTCTGGGGCCAACGTCCTGACTTTC. This codes for CASSVASGADSGANVLTF.

This clone was seen a handful of times. The chain couples TRBV19 to TRBJ2-2; 9 positions match TRBD1. This CDR3 has 16 amino acids. From germline, CDR1 is LNHDA and CDR2 SQIVND (reference sequence). J gave up 3 bases and V 6 bases, and 8 bases lay outside the gene matches. CDR3 residues: CASSNRWTGDTGELFF. The CDR3 region has the DNA TGTGCCAGTAGCAACCGGTGGACAGGGGACACCGGGGAGCTGTTTTTT.

The genes are TRBV29-1 and TRBJ2-7, with 8 bases fitting TRBD2. With 4 bases clipped from V and 0 bases from J, the junction kept 14 bases outside the gene matches. Germline V gene lookup returns CDR1 SQVTM and CDR2 ANQGSEA. This CDR3 contains 17 residues. This chain's CDR3 is CSVVLVSGVKSSYEQYF. The DNA for the CDR3 is TGCAGCGTTGTTCTGGTTAGCGGGGTTAAGAGCTCCTACGAGCAGTACTTC.

The V gene is TRBV6-1, the J gene TRBJ1-1; no reliable D call. Germline CDR1 is MNHNS and CDR2 is SASEGT. The CDR3 runs to 15 residues. V dropped 1 base and J dropped 4 bases, with 13 bases sitting between them. CDR3 loop: CASSEVGLSGTEAFF. For the CDR3, the DNA is TGTGCCAGCAGTGAAGTGGGCCTTTCCGGCACTGAAGCTTTCTTT.

V gene TRBV4-1 combines with J gene TRBJ2-5; 9 bases are a match to TRBD1. Trimming cost V 4 bases and J 4 bases; bases outside gene matches: 10. This CDR3 region has 16 residues. The germline V gene has CDR1 MGHRA and CDR2 YSYEKL. The CDR3 DNA follows: TGCGCCAGCAGCCCCAGGTACGGACAGGGGAGAGAGACCCAGTACTTC. Translating it yields CASSPRYGQGRETQYF.

The count of this clone is one. The V and J genes are TRBV2 and TRBJ2-3; no definite D call. Germline CDR1 reads SNHLY; CDR2 reads FYNNEI. V was trimmed by 7 bases and J by 1 base, leaving 9 bases between them. The CDR3 is made up of 13 amino acids. Here the CDR3 DNA reads TGTGCCAGCATCGTTTCGGGCACAGATACGCAGTATTTT. Protein: CASIVSGTDTQYF. The full variable domain, its missing parts supplied by reference TRBV2 and TRBJ2-3, is EPEVTQTPSHQVTQMGQEVILRCVPISNHLYFYWYRQILGQKVEFLVSFYNNEISEKSEIFDDQFSVERPDGSNFTLKIRSTKLEDSAMYFCASIVSGTDTQYFGPGTRLTVL.

V usage is TRBV27 and J usage is TRBJ1-2; tentative D call: TRBD1 (5 bases). CDR1 is MNHEY and CDR2 is SMNVEV in the germline V gene (reference sequence). This CDR3 has 16 amino acids. V was shortened by 1 base and J by 6 bases, with 18 bases between the two germline ends. CDR3 nucleotide sequence: TGTGCCAGCAGTTTATGGAGACAGAAAGGGTACGATGGCTACACCTTC. Translation gives CASSLWRQKGYDGYTF.

The V and J genes are TRBV11-2 and TRBJ1-1; TRBD1 matches 8 bases. Trimming cost V 3 bases and J 11 bases; bases outside gene matches: 5. The CDR3 is 12 amino acids. Looked up from germline, CDR1 is SGHAT and CDR2 is FQNNGV. The CDR3 spells CASSLTGERAFF. CDR3 DNA: TGTGCCAGCAGCTTGACAGGGGAGCGCGCTTTCTTT. The full variable domain, in which reference TRBV11-2 and TRBJ1-1 provide the parts outside the CDR3, is EAGVAQSPRYKIIEKRQSVAFWCNPISGHATLYWYQQILGQGPKLLIQFQNNGVVDDSQLPKDRFSAERLKGVDSTLKIQPAKLEDSAVYLCASSLTGERAFFGQGTRLTVV.

In regard to this clone: Relative to the germline gene, one junction end is altered; a read error may explain this. This chain joins TRBV2 and TRBJ2-4, with 7 bases lining up with TRBD2. The length of the CDR3 is 15 residues. The germline CDR1 and CDR2 sequences are SNHLY and FYNNEI. This CDR3 reads CASWAGGGTKNSQYF. CDR3 nucleotides: TGTGCCAGTTGGGCGGGCGGGGGAACCAAAAACAGTCAGTACTTC.

The genes are TRBV7-9 and TRBJ2-5; 10 bases fit TRBD2. The CDR3 has 16 amino acids. The J segment lost 3 bases and the V segment lost 1 base, leaving 5 bases of the junction unmatched. Germline V gives CDR1 SEHNR, CDR2 FQNEAQ (reference sequence). The CDR3 reads CASSLDSGRTKETQYF. DNA of the CDR3: TGTGCCAGCAGCTTAGATAGCGGGAGGACAAAAGAGACCCAGTACTTC.

This chain links TRBV2 with TRBJ1-4; perhaps TRBD1 as D (6 bases). CDR3 length equals 13 residues. V was cut by 4 bases and J by 8 bases, with 11 bases left in between. CDR1 and CDR2 from the germline V gene are SNHLY and FYNNEI. The CDR3 DNA reads TGTGCCAGCAGTGGCTGGACAGACGAAAAACTGTTTTTT. It codes for CASSGWTDEKLFF. Together with reference TRBV2 and TRBJ1-4, the CDR3 gives the full variable domain: EPEVTQTPSHQVTQMGQEVILRCVPISNHLYFYWYRQILGQKVEFLVSFYNNEISEKSEIFDDQFSVERPDGSNFTLKIRSTKLEDSAMYFCASSGWTDEKLFFGSGTQLSVL.

The rearrangement uses TRBV6-6 and TRBJ1-2; TRBD1 is a possible D gene (6 bases). The CDR3 length is 14 residues. CDR1 is MNHNY, CDR2 SVGAGI, per germline (reference sequence). The V gene lost 5 bases and the J gene lost 4 bases, with 14 bases spanning the gap. CDR3 nucleotides: TGTGCCAGCAGTCCACAGGGCCAATCCTATGGCTACACCTTC. It codes for CASSPQGQSYGYTF.

The chain combines TRBV28 with TRBJ1-2, with 10 positions matching TRBD1. CDR3 size: 16 residues. V lost 7 bases, J lost 6 bases, and 14 bases stayed unmatched. The germline V gene encodes CDR1 MDHEN and CDR2 SYDVKM. Written as DNA, the CDR3 is TGTGCCAGCACCTCCCGTGACAGGGGGCGCTTTGATGGCTACACCTTC. Amino acids: CASTSRDRGRFDGYTF.

This clone was counted between two and nine times. The gene calls are TRBV6-1 and TRBJ2-6, with a weak D call TRBD2 (6 bases). This CDR3 has 14 residues. The V end lost 7 bases, the J end lost 4 bases, and 11 bases lay between the germline ends. Looked up from germline, CDR1 is MNHNS and CDR2 is SASEGT. CDR3: CASNGGEGANVLTF. The DNA of the CDR3 is TGTGCCAGCAACGGAGGGGAAGGGGCCAACGTCCTGACTTTC.